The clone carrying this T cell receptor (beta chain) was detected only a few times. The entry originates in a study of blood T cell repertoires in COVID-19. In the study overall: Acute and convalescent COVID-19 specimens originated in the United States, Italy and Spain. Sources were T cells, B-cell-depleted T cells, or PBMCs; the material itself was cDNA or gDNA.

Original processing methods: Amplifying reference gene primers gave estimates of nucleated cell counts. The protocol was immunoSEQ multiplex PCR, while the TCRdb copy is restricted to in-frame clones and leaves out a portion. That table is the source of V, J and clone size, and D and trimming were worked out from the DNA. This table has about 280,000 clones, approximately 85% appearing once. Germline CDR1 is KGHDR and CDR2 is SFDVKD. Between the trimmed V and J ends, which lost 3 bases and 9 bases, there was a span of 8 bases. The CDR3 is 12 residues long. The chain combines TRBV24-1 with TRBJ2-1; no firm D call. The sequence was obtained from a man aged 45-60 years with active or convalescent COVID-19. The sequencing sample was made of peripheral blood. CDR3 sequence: CATSDPDSEQFF. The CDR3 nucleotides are TGTGCCACCAGTGATCCCGATAGTGAGCAGTTCTTC.